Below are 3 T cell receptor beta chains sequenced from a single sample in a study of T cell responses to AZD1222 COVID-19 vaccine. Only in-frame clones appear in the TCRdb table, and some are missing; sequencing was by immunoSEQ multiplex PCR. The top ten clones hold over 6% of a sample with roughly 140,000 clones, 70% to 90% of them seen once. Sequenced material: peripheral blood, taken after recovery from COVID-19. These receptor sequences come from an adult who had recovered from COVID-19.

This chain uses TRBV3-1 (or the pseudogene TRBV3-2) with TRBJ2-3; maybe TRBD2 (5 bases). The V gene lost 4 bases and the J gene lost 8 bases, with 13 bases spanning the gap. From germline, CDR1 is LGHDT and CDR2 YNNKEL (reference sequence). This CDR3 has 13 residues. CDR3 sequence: CASSPGRGSTQYF. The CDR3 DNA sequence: TGTGCCAGCAGCCCGGGTCGGGGAAGTACGCAGTATTTT.

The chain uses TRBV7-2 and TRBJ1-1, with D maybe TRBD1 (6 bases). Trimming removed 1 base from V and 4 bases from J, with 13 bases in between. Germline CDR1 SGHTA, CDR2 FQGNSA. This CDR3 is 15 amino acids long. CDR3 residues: CASSLGIRQATEAFF. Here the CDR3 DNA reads TGTGCCAGCAGCTTAGGAATCAGACAGGCCACTGAAGCTTTCTTT.

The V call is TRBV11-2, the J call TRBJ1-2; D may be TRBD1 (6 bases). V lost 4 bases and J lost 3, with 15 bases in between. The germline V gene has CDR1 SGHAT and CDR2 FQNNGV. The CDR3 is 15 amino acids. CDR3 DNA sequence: TGTGCCAGCAGCTCACCACAGGGAACCGACTATGGCTACACCTTC. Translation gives CASSSPQGTDYGYTF.